This T cell receptor beta chain emerged from a study of cytomegalovirus exposure and HLA in healthy donors. The PCR contained 60 Vbeta and 13 Jbeta primers. This table comes from immunoSEQ multiplex PCR, and its TCRdb copy is limited to in-frame clones, with some not included. The sample shows about 120,000 clones, about 80% of them seen only once. Trimming left V 4 bases short and J 7 bases short, with 19 bases between. CDR1 and CDR2 from the germline V gene are SGHDN and FVKESK. This CDR3 is built from 15 residues. Sequencing was performed on PBMCs. The rearrangement uses TRBV14 and TRBJ1-2, with D possibly matching TRBD1 (5 bases). The sequence was obtained from a female donor in good health and CMV-seronegative. The CDR3 bases are TGTGCCAGCAGCCCAACGGCAGGGCCAGCGTTTGGCTACACCTTC. Amino acids: CASSPTAGPAFGYTF.